Presented here are 18 T cell receptor beta chains from one specimen sequenced in a study of CD8+CD57+ T cells in acquired aplastic anemia. TCR beta VDJ and CDR3 were profiled, and genomic DNA was the template. In TCRdb, the reads were re-called with MiXCR into one record per CDR3 protein. Seen here are about 270,000 distinct CDR3 sequences, 65% to 90% observed once, and the top ten hold approximately 40%. By flow cytometry, patients selected for sequencing had shown an expansion of CD8+CD57+ cells. Sequencing was carried out using sorted CD4+, CD8+, or CD8+CD57+ T cells (not recorded which) from PBMCs. The receptors shown here come from a human donor with aplastic anemia.

The table lists this clonotype with a few counts. The V gene is TRBV11-1, the J gene TRBJ1-2; 11 bases line up with TRBD1. CDR1 and CDR2 (germline): SGHAT, FQDESV (reference sequence). The CDR3 is made up of 14 amino acids. After removal of 3 bases from V and 7 bases from J, the junction contained 4 bases not matched to a gene. CDR3 residues: CASSFGTGGSGYTF. In DNA, the CDR3 is TGTGCCAGCAGCTTCGGGACAGGGGGGTCTGGCTACACCTTC.

With respect to this clonotype: A junction end diverges from the germline sequence, so it may reflect a read error. The chain employs TRBV5-1 and TRBJ2-3, with D possibly being TRBD2 (6 bases). The CDR3 runs to 14 residues. Germline lookup yields CDR1 SGHRS and CDR2 YFSETQ. The CDR3 DNA follows: TGTGCCAGCAGCTTGGAGGGAGCAACCGATACGCAGTATTTT. The encoded protein is CASSLEGATDTQYF.

On this clonotype: Because the CDR3's place on the DNA is in doubt, the DNA is left out and the CDR3 is given as listed by TCRdb. The chain joins TRBV13 to TRBJ1-1; the listed D gene, TRBD1, was not tested against the DNA. The CDR3 is 23 amino acids in total, end residues counted. Per the germline V gene, CDR1 is PRHDT and CDR2 is FYEKMQ (reference sequence). The CDR3 loop is CAIPNQTALYFCATSDRRGEAFF.

Only one count was recorded for this clonotype. The V and J genes are TRBV7-2 and TRBJ2-7; D not resolved. The V end was cut by 7 bases, the J end by 13 bases, with 29 bases between. The CDR3 runs 15 residues. In germline, CDR1 is SGHTA, CDR2 FQGNSA. The CDR3 reads CASNPVRSSYEQYYV. Here the CDR3 DNA reads TGTGCCAGCAACCCGGTCAGAAGCTCCTACGAGCAGTACTACGTC.

This clonotype was counted between two and nine times. Here the CDR3 reads CATRDRDNSPLHF. The CDR3 region has the DNA TGTGCCACCAGGGACAGGGACAATTCACCCCTCCACTTT. This chain joins TRBV15 and TRBJ1-6, with 8 positions matching TRBD1. The CDR3 totals 13 residues. The ends lost 6 bases at V and 7 bases at J; junction bases unmatched: 2. The germline gives CDR1 LNHNV, CDR2 YYDKDF (reference sequence).

This clonotype showed up just a few times. The junction differs from germline at one of its ends, possibly a read error. This sequence joins TRBV9 and TRBJ2-3; 11 bases line up with TRBD2. Germline V lookup: CDR1 SGDLS, CDR2 YYNGEE. This CDR3 region has 14 residues. CDR3 amino acids: CASSLGTSGIDTHF. CDR3 nucleotides: TGTGCCAGCAGCTTAGGGACTAGCGGAATAGATACGCATTTT.

Comments on this clonotype: At one boundary the junction diverges from the germline segment, which might be a read error. The rearrangement links TRBV7-2 to TRBJ2-3; D is ambiguous. Germline CDR1 SGHTA, CDR2 FQGNSA. This CDR3 has 14 residues. The CDR3 spells CASSLVVQRDTASF. DNA of the CDR3: TGTGCCAGCAGCTTAGTGGTACAGCGCGACACGGCTTCATTT.

CDR3 DNA: TGTGCCACCAGACAGGCACTCCCAGGTGATAATTCACCCCTCCACTTT. As protein: CATRQALPGDNSPLHF. The chain joins TRBV27 to TRBJ1-6; a possible D gene is TRBD1 (6 bases). The CDR3 extends over 16 amino acids. Trimming removed 10 bases at V and 5 bases at J, with 21 bases between. The germline CDR1 and CDR2 sequences are MNHEY and SMNVEV (reference sequence).

In this sample, this clonotype turned up once. A read error is likely, as this CDR3 ends without the conserved phenylalanine or tryptophan. The DNA is left out, because the CDR3 cannot be placed on it with certainty; the CDR3 is given as TCRdb lists it. V gene TRBV7-8 combines with J gene TRBJ2-3; the table's D call TRBD1 went unverified against the DNA. A total of 13 residues make up the CDR3, ends included. Germline V CDR1 and CDR2: SGHVS, FQNEAQ. The CDR3: CASSDGGYSYQQY.

This clonotype was counted only a few times. One end of the junction varies from germline; a read error may be responsible. The chain combines TRBV15 with TRBJ2-3, with 7 bases identical to TRBD2. This CDR3 has 14 amino acids. CDR1 is LNHNV, CDR2 YYDKDF, per germline (reference sequence). The CDR3 reads CASSCPGGPDTQYF. The CDR3 DNA reads TGTGCCAGCAGCTGCCCGGGAGGTCCCGATACGCAGTATTTT.

The J gene is TRBJ1-6, the V gene TRBV15; unclear D gene. Germline V gene sequence: CDR1 LNHNV, CDR2 YYDKDF (reference sequence). V lost 2 bases to trimming and J lost 7 bases, with 3 bases between them. This CDR3 is built from 12 residues. CDR3 bases: TGTGCCACCAGCAGATACAATTCACCCCTCCACTTT. Protein: CATSRYNSPLHF.

J is TRBJ2-5 and V is TRBV7-9; no firm D call. CDR3 length equals 15 residues. Per the germline V gene, CDR1 is SEHNR and CDR2 is FQNEAQ (reference sequence). Between the trimmed V and J ends, which lost 0 bases and 3 bases, there was a span of 11 bases. The DNA of the CDR3 is TGTGCCAGCAGCTTAGCCGACACGACAAAAGAGACCCAGTACTTC. As protein: CASSLADTTKETQYF.

This clonotype was counted once. The chain recombines TRBV5-4 with TRBJ1-2, with D hard to call. Germline V lookup: CDR1 SGHNT, CDR2 YYREEE (reference sequence). Between the trimmed V and J ends, which lost 2 bases and 2 bases, there was a span of 13 bases. This CDR3 comprises 15 residues. CDR3 sequence reads: CASSFQRRSNYGYTF. CDR3 nucleotide sequence: TGTGCCAGCAGCTTTCAAAGAAGGTCAAACTATGGCTACACCTTC.

The sample holds one count of this clonotype. Its ends do not fully match the called genes, so a read error is possible. The chain combines TRBV7-9 with TRBJ1-5, with TRBD1 as a possible D gene (6 bases). Germline CDR1 SEHNR, CDR2 FQNEAQ (reference sequence). CDR3 length equals 14 residues. The CDR3 here is CASSFQRSGGPQDF. CDR3 DNA sequence: TGTGCCAGCAGCTTTCAGAGAAGCGGGGGGCCCCAGGATTTT.

For this clonotype: A read error may account for a junction end that differs from germline. The chain employs TRBV7-3 and TRBJ1-1; D is unclear. Germline V gives CDR1 SGHTA, CDR2 FQGTGA. This CDR3 has 15 residues. CDR3 bases: TGTGCCAGCAGCCTAGATCGGGCAGCCACTACGGCCGCCGTCTTT. Its translation: CASSLDRAATTAAVF.

A few counts support this clonotype. The V and J genes are TRBV15 and TRBJ2-3; 9 bases agree with TRBD2. J was trimmed by 1 base and V by 10 bases; bases with no gene match: 15. Germline values: CDR1 LNHNV, CDR2 YYDKDF (reference sequence). This CDR3 is built from 17 residues. The CDR3 region is CASSDSSGDGGTDTQYF. For the CDR3, the DNA is TGTGCCAGCAGTGACTCTAGCGGGGACGGGGGCACAGATACGCAGTATTTT.

This clonotype occurred once. The J gene is TRBJ2-1, the V gene TRBV7-9; TRBD2 matches at 7 bases. V was clipped by 6 bases and J by 8 bases; unmatched bases: 7. Germline V gene lookup returns CDR1 SEHNR and CDR2 FQNEAQ (reference sequence). This CDR3 is built from 13 residues. CDR3 region: CASRGGGNHEQFF. The CDR3 DNA reads TGTGCCAGCAGGGGGGGGGGGAACCATGAGCAGTTCTTC.

The genes are TRBV7-9 and TRBJ1-2, with D maybe TRBD1 (6 bases). Germline loops: CDR1 SEHNR, CDR2 FQNEAQ (reference sequence). CDR3 length equals 16 residues. V was shortened by 6 bases and J by 10 bases, with 27 bases between the two germline ends. The CDR3 protein is CASSFGGQETQYFYTF. The CDR3, as DNA: TGTGCCAGCAGTTTCGGGGGGCAAGAGACCCAGTACTTCTACACCTTC.